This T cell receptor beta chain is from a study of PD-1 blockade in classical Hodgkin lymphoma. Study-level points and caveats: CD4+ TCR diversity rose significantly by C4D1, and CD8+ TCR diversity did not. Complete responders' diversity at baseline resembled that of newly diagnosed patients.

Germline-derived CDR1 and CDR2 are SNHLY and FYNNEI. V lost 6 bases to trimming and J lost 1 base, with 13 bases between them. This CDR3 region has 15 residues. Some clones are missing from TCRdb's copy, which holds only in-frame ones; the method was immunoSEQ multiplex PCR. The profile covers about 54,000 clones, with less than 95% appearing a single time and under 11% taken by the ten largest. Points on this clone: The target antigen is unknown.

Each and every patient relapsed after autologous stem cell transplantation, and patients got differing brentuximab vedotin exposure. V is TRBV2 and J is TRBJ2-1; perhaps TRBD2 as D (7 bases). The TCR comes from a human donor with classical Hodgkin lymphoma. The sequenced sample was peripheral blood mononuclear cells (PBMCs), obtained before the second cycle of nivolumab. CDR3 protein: CASSERGGSYNEQFF. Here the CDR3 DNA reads TGTGCCAGCAGCGAAAGGGGGGGATCCTACAATGAGCAGTTCTTC.